The 21 T cell receptor beta chains presented below share a single source sample, sequenced in a study of radiation and T cells in renal cell carcinoma. Here immunoSEQ multiplex PCR was the method, and the copy in TCRdb shows in-frame clones only, minus some. The sample includes about 49,000 clones, 80% of them seen just once. The time point was: blood 2 weeks post-SBRT. Specified treatment: 15 Gy SBRT to primary tumor, nephrectomy 4 weeks later. This material consisted of blood, taken from a patient whose treatment included radiotherapy and nephrectomy. The receptors were gathered from a woman between 65 and 79 years old with renal cell carcinoma.

The V call is TRBV19, the J call TRBJ1-5; the match to TRBD1 covers 9 bases. With V trimmed by 8 bases and J by 7 bases, 6 bases remained unmatched. This CDR3 comprises 13 residues. CDR1 LNHDA and CDR2 SQIVND come from the germline V gene (reference sequence). In nucleotides, the CDR3 is TGTGCCAGTGCACAGGGGGCGGGGCAGCCCCAGCATTTT. Protein: CASAQGAGQPQHF.

The gene calls are TRBV5-6 and TRBJ1-2, with TRBD1 as a possible D gene (5 bases). V lost 4 bases to trimming and J lost 5 bases, with 24 bases between them. This CDR3 is 17 amino acids long. Germline V gene lookup returns CDR1 SGHDT and CDR2 YYEEEE. The CDR3, as DNA: TGTGCCAGCAGCCCGTGGGGTGAGGGGCCAGGGACTTATGGCTACACCTTC. Its translation is CASSPWGEGPGTYGYTF.

The V gene is TRBV4-1, the J gene TRBJ1-2, with 8 positions matching TRBD1. Unmatched junction bases numbered 7, after V lost 4 bases and J lost 6 bases. Per the germline V gene, CDR1 is MGHRA and CDR2 is YSYEKL. This CDR3 spans 14 amino acids. The CDR3 DNA is TGCGCCAGCAGCCTGGGGACAGGAATTGATGGCTACACCTTC. This encodes CASSLGTGIDGYTF.

The rearrangement joins TRBV19 to TRBJ2-5; D unclear. Trimming shortened V by 4 bases and J by 2 bases, and 14 bases separated the two germline ends. The CDR3 is made up of 15 amino acids. Germline V lookup: CDR1 LNHDA, CDR2 SQIVND (reference sequence). CDR3 amino acids: CASSKSRLGQETQYF. The CDR3 DNA follows: TGTGCCAGTAGTAAAAGCCGCCTCGGACAAGAGACCCAGTACTTC.

The CDR3, as DNA: TGTGCCAGCAGTTTACGGGGGCCTCTAAGAAACACAGATACGCAGTATTTT. This encodes CASSLRGPLRNTDTQYF. The genes are TRBV27 and TRBJ2-3, with D possibly called TRBD1 or TRBD2 (6 bases each). Germline-derived CDR1 and CDR2 are MNHEY and SMNVEV (reference sequence). Trimming left V 2 bases short and J 2 bases short, with 17 bases between. The CDR3 has 17 amino acids.

This chain links TRBV2 with TRBJ2-3; 7 nucleotides align to TRBD1. CDR1 SNHLY and CDR2 FYNNEI come from the germline V gene. This CDR3 is 15 amino acids long. Germline trimming cut 4 bases from V and 4 bases from J; bases unmatched to any gene: 8. CDR3 protein: CASSVQGEGADTQYF. Written as DNA, the CDR3 is TGTGCCAGCAGTGTTCAGGGGGAAGGGGCAGATACGCAGTATTTT.

This sequence joins TRBV29-1 and TRBJ1-1, with TRBD1 as a possible D gene (5 bases). CDR1 and CDR2 from the germline V gene are SQVTM and ANQGSEA. With 3 bases removed from V and 7 bases from J, the gap between germline ends came to 12 bases. CDR3 length: 12 residues. In DNA, the CDR3 is TGCAGCGTTGATGGGGGTGGAAATGAAGCTTTCTTT. Amino acids: CSVDGGGNEAFF.

The CDR3 region is CASEMSGTGLSPLHF. CDR3 DNA sequence: TGTGCCAGCGAGATGTCCGGGACAGGGCTTTCACCCCTCCACTTT. This chain uses TRBV6-1 with TRBJ1-6, with 9 bases lining up with TRBD1. V lost 8 bases to trimming and J lost 9 bases; unmatched junction nucleotides: 11. The CDR3 is made up of 15 amino acids. Germline V gene sequence: CDR1 MNHNS, CDR2 SASEGT.

This chain connects TRBV19 to TRBJ1-2; possibly TRBD1 for D (6 bases). Per the germline V gene, CDR1 is LNHDA and CDR2 is SQIVND (reference sequence). The CDR3 is 15 amino acids. Deletions cut 2 bases from V and 1 base from J, with 11 bases between. The CDR3 sequence: CASSISGHINYGYTF. CDR3 DNA sequence: TGTGCCAGTAGTATATCGGGACATATTAACTATGGCTACACCTTC. The full variable domain, its missing parts supplied by reference TRBV19 and TRBJ1-2, is DGGITQSPKYLFRKEGQNVTLSCEQNLNHDAMYWYRQDPGQGLRLIYYSQIVNDFQKGDIAEGYSVSREKKESFPLTVTSAQKNPTAFYLCASSISGHINYGYTFGSGTRLTVV.

This chain joins TRBV19 and TRBJ1-2; TRBD1 matches at 11 bases. The CDR3 has 15 residues. Trimming cost V 3 bases and J 4 bases; bases outside gene matches: 4. Germline CDR1 reads LNHDA; CDR2 reads SQIVND (reference sequence). This CDR3 is CASSIEGQGAYGYTF. The DNA for the CDR3 is TGTGCCAGTAGTATTGAAGGACAGGGGGCCTATGGCTACACCTTC.

The V and J genes are TRBV4-1 and TRBJ1-6; a weak D match, TRBD1 (5 bases). Looked up from germline, CDR1 is MGHRA and CDR2 is YSYEKL. The V end was cut by 0 bases, the J end by 10 bases, with 13 bases between. The CDR3 length is 15 residues. The CDR3 DNA sequence: TGCGCCAGCAGCCAAGACGGCAGGGAGGGATCACCCCTCCACTTT. Its translation is CASSQDGREGSPLHF.

The chain is built from TRBV19 and TRBJ1-4, with TRBD1 identical over 7 bases. The CDR3 spans 14 residues. V shed 7 bases, J shed 12 bases, and the junction held 14 bases outside the gene matches. Germline values: CDR1 LNHDA, CDR2 SQIVND (reference sequence). This CDR3 reads CASIRGTGGGQLFF. CDR3 DNA sequence: TGTGCCAGTATAAGAGGGACCGGAGGGGGCCAACTGTTTTTT. Complete variable domain (other parts from reference TRBV19 and TRBJ1-4): DGGITQSPKYLFRKEGQNVTLSCEQNLNHDAMYWYRQDPGQGLRLIYYSQIVNDFQKGDIAEGYSVSREKKESFPLTVTSAQKNPTAFYLCASIRGTGGGQLFFGSGTQLSVL.

V and J are TRBV10-3 and TRBJ2-3, with TRBD1 matching 7 bases. The CDR3 totals 11 residues. Germline lookup yields CDR1 ENHRY and CDR2 SYGVKD. The trim removed 7 bases at V and 6 bases at J, leaving 1 base unmatched. The CDR3 region is CAIKTGDTQYF. Here the CDR3 DNA reads TGTGCCATCAAGACAGGGGATACGCAGTATTTT.

In this sample, this clone turned up once. V is TRBV7-3 and J is TRBJ2-3, with D perhaps TRBD2 (5 bases). With 5 bases removed from V and 0 bases from J, the gap between germline ends came to 9 bases. The CDR3 totals 14 residues. The germline V gene has CDR1 SGHTA and CDR2 FQGTGA. CDR3 coding DNA: TGTGCCAGCAGCCCGGGGTTTAGCACAGATACGCAGTATTTT. Translated: CASSPGFSTDTQYF.

The table lists this clone with a count of one. The CDR3: CASSQGPYRGRNSPLHF. Written as DNA, the CDR3 is TGCGCCAGCAGCCAAGGCCCCTACAGGGGCAGGAATTCACCCCTCCACTTT. The chain links TRBV4-1 to TRBJ1-6; TRBD1 agrees at 7 bases. Germline trimming cut 1 base from V and 7 bases from J; bases unmatched to any gene: 10. Per germline, CDR1 MGHRA and CDR2 YSYEKL. The CDR3 sequence is 17 residues long.

The chain recombines TRBV6-5 with TRBJ1-2, with D unresolved. Germline V lookup: CDR1 MNHEY, CDR2 SVGAGI. The V end was cut by 6 bases, the J end by 4 bases, with 12 bases between. CDR3 length: 13 residues. CDR3 protein: CASRRALTYGYTF. The CDR3 nucleotides are TGTGCCAGCAGGCGGGCCCTAACCTATGGCTACACCTTC.

The chain couples TRBV5-1 to TRBJ2-1; 9 bases are a match to TRBD1. The CDR3 has 16 residues. V shed 0 bases, J shed 7 bases, and the junction held 8 bases outside the gene matches. Germline V gene lookup returns CDR1 SGHRS and CDR2 YFSETQ. This chain's CDR3 is CASSLEWDRVRNEQFF. CDR3 in DNA: TGCGCCAGCAGCTTGGAATGGGACAGGGTAAGAAATGAGCAGTTCTTC.

The chain combines TRBV6-1 with TRBJ1-1; D unresolved. The CDR3 has 15 amino acids. Germline V gene data show CDR1 as MNHNS and CDR2 as SASEGT. Trimming removed 7 bases from V and 0 bases from J, with 15 bases in between. The CDR3 protein is CASITGGNLNTEAFF. For the CDR3, the DNA is TGTGCCAGCATTACCGGCGGTAACTTGAACACTGAAGCTTTCTTT.

The chain has TRBV7-2 and TRBJ2-7; D unresolved. The CDR3 sequence is 11 residues long. Germline V gene sequence: CDR1 SGHTA, CDR2 FQGNSA. Between the trimmed V and J ends, which lost 2 bases and 3 bases, there was a span of 2 bases. The CDR3 reads CASSLLYEQYF. In DNA, the CDR3 is TGTGCCAGCAGCTTACTCTACGAGCAGTACTTC. The full variable domain, rest sourced from reference TRBV7-2 and TRBJ2-7, is GAGVSQSPSNKVTEKGKDVELRCDPISGHTALYWYRQSLGQGLEFLIYFQGNSAPDKSGLPSDRFSAERTGGSVSTLTIQRTQQEDSAVYLCASSLLYEQYFGPGTRLTVT.

This chain links TRBV30 with TRBJ2-7; 7 bases align to TRBD2. With 4 bases clipped from V and 2 bases from J, the junction kept 5 bases outside the gene matches. Germline V gene sequence: CDR1 GTSNPN, CDR2 SVGIG (reference sequence). This CDR3 has 13 amino acids. Here the CDR3 reads CAWTSGRTYEQYF. CDR3 DNA sequence: TGTGCCTGGACTAGCGGACGTACCTACGAGCAGTACTTC.

The chain uses TRBV2 and TRBJ1-2, with TRBD1 as a possible D gene (5 bases). Trimming pared 0 bases from V and 6 bases from J, leaving 11 bases between. CDR3 length: 14 residues. CDR1 SNHLY and CDR2 FYNNEI come from the germline V gene. The DNA for the CDR3 is TGTGCCAGCAGTGAAGCCAGGGCGGGCGATGGCTACACCTTC. This codes for CASSEARAGDGYTF.